Presented here are 2 T cell receptor beta chains from one specimen sequenced in a study of PD-L1 blockade in urothelial cancer. The time point denotes: pretreatment peripheral blood. The table came from immunoSEQ multiplex PCR; TCRdb's copy has only in-frame clones and leaves some out. The repertoire has fewer than 100,000 clones, 85% of them found once; the top ten carry about 7.4%. The sample consisted of PBMCs, taken around atezolizumab (anti-PD-L1) treatment. These TCRs come from a man in his forties with urothelial cancer.

The chain is built from TRBV7-2 and TRBJ2-7; 7 bases are a match to TRBD1. The V and J ends lost 3 bases and 2 bases, in that order; junction bases with no gene match: 10. The CDR3 spans 16 residues. The germline gives CDR1 SGHTA, CDR2 FQGNSA. CDR3 in DNA: TGTGCCAGCAGCTTCCCCCCGGACAGGACAACCTACGAGCAGTACTTC. Translation: CASSFPPDRTTYEQYF.

This clone was counted a single time. This sequence joins TRBV7-2 and TRBJ2-7; possibly TRBD1 for D (6 bases). Trimming cost V 5 bases and J 4 bases, with 18 bases left between them. Germline values: CDR1 SGHTA, CDR2 FQGNSA. This CDR3 is 15 amino acids long. The CDR3 coding sequence is TGTGCCAGCAGCCCTACCAGGGGTCTTAGGTACGAGCAGTACTTC. Its protein product is CASSPTRGLRYEQYF.